The present T cell receptor (beta chain) was sequenced within a study of Ad26.COV2.S vaccination and SARS-CoV-2 variants. On the study more broadly: Intramuscularly, Ad26.COV2.S was given either once or twice, 56 days apart.

Sequenced by immunoSEQ multiplex PCR; TCRdb stores in-frame clones only, minus some. The table includes about 680,000 clones, around 90% detected once. With respect to this clone: Its antigen is undetermined.

Overall study results and limits: Researchers reported similar non-spike TCR breadth in vaccine and placebo recipients. CD8+ and CD4+ T cells specific for spike reportedly responded with substantial breadth after vaccination.

This sample's treatment: 15 to 20 received Ad26.COV2.S at low or high dose, single or two shots; about 5 received placebo; per-sample allocation not given. Day 63 after the first vaccine or placebo injection was the time point for sampling. Germline V CDR1 and CDR2: LGHNT, FRNRAP. V lost 0 bases, J lost 3 bases, and 7 bases lay in between. The CDR3 spans 14 residues. The source is a person aged 18-65 years who received the Ad26.COV2.S COVID-19 vaccine or a placebo. The input for sequencing was peripheral blood, taken in a trial of Ad26.COV2.S vaccine versus placebo. The chain recombines TRBV12-5 with TRBJ2-3; possibly TRBD2 for D (5 bases). This CDR3 reads CASGLVGGTDTQYF. The CDR3 region has the DNA TGTGCTAGTGGTTTGGTGGGCGGGACAGATACGCAGTATTTT.